This T cell receptor beta chain stems from a study of human T cells and chemical hapten exposure. About the research overall: DPC 0.01% went on the upper back by patch test, with reading at 6 days. Cases of alopecia areata, totalis or universalis occurred in a predominantly female patient group.

TCRdb independently ran MiXCR on the RACE reads; one entry per CDR3 protein. This sample has 300,000 to 450,000 distinct CDR3 sequences, with about 4.8% found just once. This clonotype was observed many times. The time point: patch test 1, 2 weeks after DPC sensitization. Documented treatment: therapeutic diphenylcyclopropenone sensitization with weekly scalp DPC. Germline-derived CDR1 and CDR2 are DFQATT and SNEGSKA (reference sequence). V was clipped by 5 bases and J by 2 bases; unmatched bases: 3. There are 14 residues in the CDR3. This sequence joins TRBV20-1 and TRBJ2-1; 10 bases fit TRBD2. The TCR originated in a woman in her forties or fifties with alopecia areata. Some clones in this sample may be carry-over from other donors' samples. Material: whole blood, obtained in connection with sensitization to the hapten diphenylcyclopropenone (DPC). This chain's CDR3 is CSAQAGGPYNEQFF. CDR3 bases: TGCAGTGCTCAAGCGGGGGGGCCCTACAATGAGCAGTTCTTC.